A selection of T cell receptor beta chains follows, all from one sample in a study of T cells after yellow fever vaccination. TCRdb processed the 5' RACE reads anew with MiXCR; each CDR3 protein has one entry. The profile shows more than 15,000 distinct CDR3 sequences, around 4% of them singletons. This sample comprised PBMCs, either bulk or a sorted T-cell subset (CD4+, CD8+, memory, or dextramer-sorted; not recorded which), obtained 15 days after the yellow fever booster vaccination. These receptors all come from a man aged 30-40 years who received the YFV17D yellow fever vaccine. Each CDR3 is given with its conserved first and last residue. A D gene is named only where the DNA matches it firmly. Clone size is given as once, few, many, or a class for an expanded clone.

V gene	D gene	J gene	clone size	CDR3 DNA	CDR3 protein
TRBV27	NA	TRBJ2-7	many	TGTGCCAGCAGGCCCGGGTCAATTTCCTACGAGCAGTACTTC	CASRPGSISYEQYF
TRBV19	NA	TRBJ2-1	many	TGTGCCAGTAGTATTCGGGTCCTGAATGAGCAGTTCTTC	CASSIRVLNEQFF
TRBV20-1	TRBD2	TRBJ2-1	many	TGCAGTGCCATTAGCGGGAGGTCCTACAATGAGCAGTTCTTC	CSAISGRSYNEQFF
TRBV7-9	NA	TRBJ1-1	many	TGTGCCAGCAGCACACCCTCAGTGAACACTGAAGCTTTCTTT	CASSTPSVNTEAFF
TRBV20-1	TRBD2	TRBJ2-4	many	TGCAGTGCTAGAGATGGGTCCTGGCGGGGGGGAAACATTCAGTACTTC	CSARDGSWRGGNIQYF
TRBV5-6	NA	TRBJ2-2	many	TGTGCCAGCAGCTTGGATACCCCCGGGGAGCTGTTTTTT	CASSLDTPGELFF
TRBV5-5	TRBD2	TRBJ2-3	many	TGTGCCAGCAGCGCTCCGACTAGCGGAAACCCTACGCAGTATTTT	CASSAPTSGNPTQYF
TRBV5-1	NA	TRBJ1-1	medium-sized	TGCGCCAGCAGCTTGGGGCAACAGGGAGGCACTGAAGCTTTCTTT	CASSLGQQGGTEAFF
TRBV28	TRBD2	TRBJ2-4	many	TGTGCCAGCAGTGCGCCCAGGGGACTAGCCATTCAGTACTTC	CASSAPRGLAIQYF
TRBV5-1	TRBD2	TRBJ2-1	many	TGCGCCAGCGGACGGGGTCTGGCGGGAGAACATAATGAGCAGTTCTTC	CASGRGLAGEHNEQFF
TRBV7-2	NA	TRBJ2-1	many	TGTGCCAGCAGCTTAGTCGGGGAGATCGGCTACAATGAGCAGTTCTTC	CASSLVGEIGYNEQFF
TRBV19	NA	TRBJ1-2	many	TGTGCCAGTAGTAGCCACAGGTCGCCTAACTATGGCTACACCTTC	CASSSHRSPNYGYTF
TRBV5-1	NA	TRBJ2-6	many	TGCGCCAGCAGCTCGGGACGGACCTCTGGGGCCAACGTCCTGACTTTC	CASSSGRTSGANVLTF
TRBV2	NA	TRBJ1-2	many	TGTGCCATTTCGAACCGGGGTCCGGGAATCAACACCTTC	CAISNRGPGINTF
TRBV6-2/TRBV6-3	TRBD2	TRBJ2-7	many	TGTGCCAGCAGGAAACTAGCGGGGCTCTCCTACGAGCAGTACTTC	CASRKLAGLSYEQYF
TRBV24-1	TRBD2	TRBJ2-1	medium-sized	TGTGCCACCAGTGATTTGGCGGGGACTAGCGATCCAAGCTCCTACAATGAGCAGTTCTTC	CATSDLAGTSDPSSYNEQFF
TRBV19	NA	TRBJ2-1	many	TGTGCCAGTATTGGAAGTGGTCGGGAGCTGGATGAGCAGTTCTTC	CASIGSGRELDEQFF
TRBV20-1	TRBD1	TRBJ1-5	many	TGCAGTGCGAGGACAGGGCTCAATCAGCCCCAGCATTTT	CSARTGLNQPQHF
TRBV27	NA	TRBJ1-6	many	TGTGCCAGCAGTTTGAGGGAATACTCCTATAATTCACCCCTCCACTTT	CASSLREYSYNSPLHF
TRBV4-3	NA	TRBJ1-6	medium-sized	TGCGCCAGCAGCCAAGAGAACACGCTGAGCTCCTATAATTCACCCCTCCACTTT	CASSQENTLSSYNSPLHF